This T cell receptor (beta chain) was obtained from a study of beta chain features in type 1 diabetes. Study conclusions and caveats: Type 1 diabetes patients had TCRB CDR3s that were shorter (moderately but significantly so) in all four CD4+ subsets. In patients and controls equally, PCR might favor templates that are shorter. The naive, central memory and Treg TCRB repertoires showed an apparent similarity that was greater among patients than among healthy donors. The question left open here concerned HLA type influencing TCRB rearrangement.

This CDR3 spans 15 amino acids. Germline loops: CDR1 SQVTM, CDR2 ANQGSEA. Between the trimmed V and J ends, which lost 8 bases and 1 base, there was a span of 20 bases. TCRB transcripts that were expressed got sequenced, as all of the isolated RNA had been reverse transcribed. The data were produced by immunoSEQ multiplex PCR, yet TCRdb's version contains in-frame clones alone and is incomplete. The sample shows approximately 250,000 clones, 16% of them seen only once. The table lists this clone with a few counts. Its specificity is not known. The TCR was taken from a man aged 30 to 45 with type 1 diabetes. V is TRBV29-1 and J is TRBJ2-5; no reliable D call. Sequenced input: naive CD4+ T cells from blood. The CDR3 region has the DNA TGCAGCTCCCGAATGGCCCCAGGACCCCAAGAGACCCAGTACTTC. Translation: CSSRMAPGPQETQYF.